A single sample is the source of the 27 T cell receptor beta chains below, sequenced in a study of PD-L1 blockade in urothelial cancer. Method: immunoSEQ multiplex PCR; TCRdb's copy keeps in-frame clones and lacks some. The sample records 30,000 or so clones, roughly 80% being singletons. The source material was PBMCs, sampled around atezolizumab (anti-PD-L1) treatment. Receptors originate from a man aged 45 to 65 with urothelial cancer.

The chain couples TRBV15 to TRBJ1-4, with 7 nucleotides matching TRBD1. In germline, CDR1 is LNHNV, CDR2 YYDKDF (reference sequence). Trimming removed 0 bases from V and 8 bases from J; junction bases left unmatched: 3. The CDR3 spans 14 residues. CDR3 loop: CATSREQGNEKLFF. In nucleotides, the CDR3 is TGTGCCACCAGCAGAGAACAGGGGAACGAAAAACTGTTTTTT.

This clone has a handful of counts. The rearrangement joins TRBV6-1 to TRBJ1-1; D not certain. The V gene's germline CDR1 is MNHNS and CDR2 SASEGT. V was pared by 5 bases and J by 6 bases, with 13 bases between. CDR3 length: 13 amino acids. The CDR3 protein is CASSLLGSSEAFF. DNA for the CDR3: TGTGCCAGCAGTCTCTTAGGGAGCTCTGAAGCTTTCTTT.

V usage is TRBV27 and J usage is TRBJ2-1, with 7 bases aligning to TRBD2. J was trimmed by 7 bases and V by 4 bases; bases with no gene match: 10. In germline, CDR1 is MNHEY, CDR2 SMNVEV (reference sequence). The CDR3 covers 15 residues. CDR3 bases: TGTGCCAGCAGTTCCGGGACTACGCCCAATAATGAGCAGTTCTTC. As protein: CASSSGTTPNNEQFF.

The rearrangement joins TRBV4-1 to TRBJ2-7; possibly TRBD1 for D (6 bases). V was pared by 0 bases and J by 3 bases, with 12 bases between. Germline CDR1 is MGHRA and CDR2 is YSYEKL. This CDR3 spans 15 amino acids. The CDR3 loop is CASSQDFRDIYEQYF. The DNA of the CDR3 is TGCGCCAGCAGCCAAGACTTCAGGGACATCTACGAGCAGTACTTC.

The V call is TRBV29-1, the J call TRBJ2-5; unclear D gene. Judging by the DNA end, TRBJ2-7 fits better; the J call may be wrong. Germline lookup yields CDR1 SQVTM and CDR2 ANQGSEA. The CDR3 has 14 residues. CDR3 DNA sequence: TGCAGCGTTGGAAGCCTGGGCTCAGCCTACGAGCAGTACTTC. Its protein is CSVGSLGSAYEQYF.

The chain employs TRBV6-6 and TRBJ2-1; 7 positions agree with TRBD2. The CDR3 is 14 residues long. V lost 7 bases, J lost 9 bases, and 12 bases stayed unmatched. Germline V gene sequence: CDR1 MNHNY, CDR2 SVGAGI (reference sequence). CDR3 amino acids: CASTRGRAASEQFF. Written as DNA, the CDR3 is TGTGCCAGCACCAGAGGGAGGGCCGCATCTGAGCAGTTCTTC.

CDR3 amino acids: CASSTRREGRDTQYF. CDR3 bases: TGTGCCAGCAGTACCCGGCGGGAGGGCCGAGATACGCAGTATTTT. The V gene is TRBV6-1, the J gene TRBJ2-3, with 9 bases that match TRBD2. The CDR3 contains 15 residues. J gave up 5 bases and V 5 bases, and 8 bases lay outside the gene matches. Looked up from germline, CDR1 is MNHNS and CDR2 is SASEGT.

The V and J genes are TRBV18 and TRBJ2-7, with 7 bases aligning to TRBD1. This CDR3 region has 16 residues. The V and J ends lost 2 bases and 0 bases, in that order; junction bases with no gene match: 7. Germline V lookup: CDR1 KGHSH, CDR2 LQKENI. The CDR3 DNA sequence: TGTGCCAGCTCACCAAATTTGGGGACAGCCTCCTACGAGCAGTACTTC. This translates into CASSPNLGTASYEQYF. Filled out from reference TRBV18 and TRBJ2-7, the complete variable domain reads NAGVMQNPRHLVRRRGQEARLRCSPMKGHSHVYWYRQLPEEGLKFMVYLQKENIIDESGMPKERFSAEFPKEGPSILRIQQVVRGDSAAYFCASSPNLGTASYEQYFGPGTRLTVT.

The chain is built from TRBV7-2 and TRBJ2-1, with a tentative D call TRBD1 (5 bases). The CDR3 extends over 13 amino acids. Trimming left V 1 base short and J 9 bases short, with 10 bases between. CDR1 SGHTA and CDR2 FQGNSA come from the germline V gene. CDR3 in amino acids: CASSLGRESEQFF. CDR3 coding DNA: TGTGCCAGCAGCTTAGGCAGGGAAAGTGAGCAGTTCTTC.

V and J are TRBV18 and TRBJ1-3; TRBD1 is a possible D gene (5 bases). V was cut by 3 bases and J by 0 bases, with 9 bases left in between. The CDR3 is made up of 15 amino acids. Germline-derived CDR1 and CDR2 are KGHSH and LQKENI. The CDR3 reads CASSPTALSGNTIYF. The CDR3 DNA is TGTGCCAGCTCACCGACAGCCCTCTCTGGAAACACCATATATTTT.

By its share, this clone is medium-sized (0.01 to 0.1%). This chain joins TRBV10-2 and TRBJ1-1; D remains unclear. V shed 2 bases and J shed 4 bases, with 14 bases lying between them. This CDR3 is 15 amino acids long. From germline, CDR1 is WSHSY and CDR2 SAAADI. CDR3 protein: CASSEGGRRSTEAFF. In DNA form, the CDR3 reads TGCGCCAGCAGTGAGGGAGGGCGGAGAAGCACTGAAGCTTTCTTT.

The J gene is TRBJ2-7, the V gene TRBV6-1; 8 bases match TRBD1. The J segment lost 2 bases and the V segment lost 3 bases, leaving 6 bases of the junction unmatched. The CDR3 length is 15 residues. CDR1 and CDR2 (germline): MNHNS, SASEGT. CDR3: CASSEVTGGPYEQYV. CDR3 sequence (DNA): TGTGCCAGCAGTGAGGTTACAGGGGGACCCTACGAGCAGTACGTC.

This chain connects TRBV18 to TRBJ2-7, with D tentatively TRBD1 (5 bases). CDR1 and CDR2 (germline): KGHSH, LQKENI. V was pared by 5 bases and J by 3 bases, with 11 bases between. This CDR3 is built from 13 residues. The CDR3 bases are TGTGCCAGCTCAGATTCAGGGATCTACGAGCAGTACTTC. This translates into CASSDSGIYEQYF.

This chain joins TRBV5-4 and TRBJ2-1; 14 nucleotides agree with TRBD2. The CDR3 loop spans 17 amino acids. Trimming took 0 bases from V and 7 from J; bases not matched to a gene: 6. Germline V gives CDR1 SGHNT, CDR2 YYREEE (reference sequence). The CDR3 here is CASSLGGLAGDLNEQFF. The CDR3 nucleotides are TGTGCCAGCAGCTTGGGGGGACTAGCGGGAGATTTGAATGAGCAGTTCTTC.

Written as DNA, the CDR3 is TGTGCCAGCAGTTTAGTAAGGAGTGATCAGCCCCAGCATTTT. Translation gives CASSLVRSDQPQHF. J is TRBJ1-5 and V is TRBV2; D uncertain. This CDR3 is built from 14 residues. CDR1 and CDR2 (germline): SNHLY, FYNNEI. Trimming stripped 5 bases from V and 5 bases from J, with 13 bases between.

The CDR3: CASRTGTGGHEQYF. The CDR3 DNA reads TGTGCCAGCAGGACCGGGACAGGGGGACACGAGCAGTACTTC. The chain employs TRBV6-1 and TRBJ2-7; 11 nucleotides match TRBD1. CDR3 length: 14 amino acids. CDR1 and CDR2 (germline): MNHNS, SASEGT. V was clipped by 6 bases and J by 5 bases; unmatched bases: 6.

The chain has TRBV2 and TRBJ2-1; D possibly matches TRBD1 or TRBD2 (9 bases each). Trimming cost V 4 bases and J 7 bases, with 44 bases left between them. The CDR3 is 24 residues long. Per the germline V gene, CDR1 is SNHLY and CDR2 is FYNNEI. CDR3: CASSGLPGQGGESGRNTAWNEQFF. CDR3 nucleotide sequence: TGTGCCAGCAGTGGCCTTCCGGGACAGGGTGGGGAAAGCGGGAGGAACACCGCTTGGAATGAGCAGTTCTTC.

The chain recombines TRBV6-1 with TRBJ1-1; 9 bases line up with TRBD1. The CDR3 consists of 15 residues. Trimming took 6 bases from V and 4 from J; bases not matched to a gene: 9. The germline V gene encodes CDR1 MNHNS and CDR2 SASEGT. DNA for the CDR3: TGTGCCAGCAGCCTAAAGGGGACAGGGACCACTGAAGCTTTCTTT. Translated: CASSLKGTGTTEAFF.

The count of this clone is one. The J gene is TRBJ1-1, the V gene TRBV2; perhaps TRBD1 as D (5 bases). CDR1 and CDR2 from the germline V gene are SNHLY and FYNNEI. V was cut by 6 bases and J by 3 bases, with 14 bases left in between. The CDR3 totals 14 residues. The CDR3 here is CASRTPGLYTEAFF. The CDR3 DNA is TGTGCCAGCAGGACCCCGGGACTCTACACTGAAGCTTTCTTT.

The chain links TRBV28 to TRBJ1-6, with D hard to call. CDR3 size: 16 residues. Trimming stripped 7 bases from V and 0 bases from J, with 13 bases between. CDR1 and CDR2 from the germline V gene are MDHEN and SYDVKM. This CDR3 is CASTPGWSSYNSPLHF. CDR3 in DNA: TGTGCCAGCACTCCTGGCTGGAGCTCCTATAATTCACCCCTCCACTTT.

The rearrangement links TRBV19 to TRBJ1-3; tentative D call: TRBD1 (6 bases). The CDR3 is 17 residues long. V was clipped by 6 bases and J by 0 bases, with 18 bases between them. CDR1 and CDR2 (germline): LNHDA, SQIVND (reference sequence). Here the CDR3 reads CASRGPGQHYSGNTIYF. The CDR3 nucleotides read TGTGCCAGTAGGGGACCGGGACAACACTACTCTGGAAACACCATATATTTT. The full variable domain, in which reference TRBV19 and TRBJ1-3 provide the parts outside the CDR3, is DGGITQSPKYLFRKEGQNVTLSCEQNLNHDAMYWYRQDPGQGLRLIYYSQIVNDFQKGDIAEGYSVSREKKESFPLTVTSAQKNPTAFYLCASRGPGQHYSGNTIYFGEGSWLTVV.

The table lists this clone with a count of one. A much more abundant neighbour one base away suggests this may be a read error. The V gene is TRBV6-5, the J gene TRBJ1-1; 7 bases are shared with TRBD1. This CDR3 is 14 amino acids long. From germline, CDR1 is MNHEY and CDR2 SVGAGI. V was pared by 4 bases and J by 1 base, with 3 bases of the junction left unmatched. Written as DNA, the CDR3 is TGTGCCAGCAGTTCCAGGACAGGGAACACTGAAGCTTTCTTT. It encodes CASSSRTGNTEAFF.

J is TRBJ1-2 and V is TRBV2; 11 nucleotides agree with TRBD1. Germline V gene lookup returns CDR1 SNHLY and CDR2 FYNNEI. The J segment lost 4 bases and the V segment lost 5 bases, leaving 9 bases of the junction unmatched. The CDR3 has 16 residues. This CDR3 reads CASSFAGGQGVYGYTF. The CDR3, as DNA: TGTGCCAGCAGTTTCGCTGGGGGACAGGGGGTCTATGGCTACACCTTC.

The chain combines TRBV6-1 with TRBJ2-7; D remains unclear. The length of the CDR3 is 13 residues. V was pared by 6 bases and J by 2 bases, with 11 bases between. CDR1 and CDR2 (germline): MNHNS, SASEGT. CDR3 nucleotides: TGTGCCAGCAGCATGGGCCTGACCTACGAGCAGTACTTC. Protein: CASSMGLTYEQYF.

The V call is TRBV6-1, the J call TRBJ2-2; perhaps TRBD1 as D (6 bases). Germline V gene lookup returns CDR1 MNHNS and CDR2 SASEGT. CDR3 length equals 16 residues. V was clipped by 2 bases and J by 3 bases, with 13 bases between them. The DNA of the CDR3 is TGTGCCAGCAGTGAAATCAGGACAGATTACACCGGGGAGCTGTTTTTT. Residues: CASSEIRTDYTGELFF.

This rearrangement joins TRBV29-1 to TRBJ2-3; D might be TRBD2 (5 bases). Germline assignment: CDR1 SQVTM and CDR2 ANQGSEA. The CDR3 has 13 residues. V was cut by 3 bases and J by 2 bases, with 9 bases left in between. DNA for the CDR3: TGCAGCGTTGACGGAGGTGTCACAGATACGCAGTATTTT. Translated: CSVDGGVTDTQYF.

V and J are TRBV9 and TRBJ2-1; 13 nucleotides match TRBD2. After removal of 4 bases from V and 10 bases from J, the junction contained 8 bases not matched to a gene. Germline V gene data show CDR1 as SGDLS and CDR2 as YYNGEE. The CDR3 has 15 amino acids. CDR3 nucleotide sequence: TGTGCCAGCAGCTTTGGGACTAGCGGGGTGGGGGAGCAGTTCTTC. Amino acid sequence: CASSFGTSGVGEQFF. Combining the CDR3 with reference TRBV9 and TRBJ2-1 gives the whole variable domain DSGVTQTPKHLITATGQRVTLRCSPRSGDLSVYWYQQSLDQGLQFLIQYYNGEERAKGNILERFSAQQFPDLHSELNLSSLELGDSALYFCASSFGTSGVGEQFFGPGTRLTVL.